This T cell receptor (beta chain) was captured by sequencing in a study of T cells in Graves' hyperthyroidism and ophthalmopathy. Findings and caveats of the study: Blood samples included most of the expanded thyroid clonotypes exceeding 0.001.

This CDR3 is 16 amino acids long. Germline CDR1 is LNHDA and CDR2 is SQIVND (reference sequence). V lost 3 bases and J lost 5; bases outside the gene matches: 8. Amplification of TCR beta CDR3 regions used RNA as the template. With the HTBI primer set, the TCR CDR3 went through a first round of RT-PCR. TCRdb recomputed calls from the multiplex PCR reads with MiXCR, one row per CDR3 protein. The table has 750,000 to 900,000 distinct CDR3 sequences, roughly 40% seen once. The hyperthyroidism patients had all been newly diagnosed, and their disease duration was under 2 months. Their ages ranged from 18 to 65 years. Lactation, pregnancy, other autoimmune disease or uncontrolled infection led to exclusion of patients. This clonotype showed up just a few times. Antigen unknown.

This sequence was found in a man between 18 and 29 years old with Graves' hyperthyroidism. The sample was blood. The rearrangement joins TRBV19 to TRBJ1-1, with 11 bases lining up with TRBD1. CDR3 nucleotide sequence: TGTGCCAGTAGTATCTTCTCCGGGACAGGGGGTACTGAAGCTTTCTTT. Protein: CASSIFSGTGGTEAFF.